The clone carrying this TCR beta chain was counted many times. The sample belongs to a study of T cells in Graves' hyperthyroidism and ophthalmopathy. Germline CDR1 and CDR2: LGHDT and YNNKEL (reference sequence). V lost 4 bases to trimming and J lost 4 bases, with 13 bases between them. The CDR3 has 14 residues. It was RNA transcripts that yielded the amplified TCR beta CDR3 regions. The primer set for the first-round RT-PCR of the TCR CDR3 was HTBI. TCRdb reprocessed the multiplex PCR reads with MiXCR, giving one entry per CDR3 protein. Of 300,000 to 450,000 distinct CDR3 sequences listed, around 13% are singletons.

The sequenced sample was blood. This receptor was taken from a woman younger than 45 with Graves' ophthalmopathy. The J gene is TRBJ1-2, the V gene TRBV3-1; D gene ambiguous. For the CDR3, the DNA is TGTGCCAGCAGCCTAGAGGGCCGTCGCTATGGCTACACCTTC. Amino acids: CASSLEGRRYGYTF.